This TCR beta chain was sequenced during a study of shared clonotypes between healthy human individuals. Produced via immunoSEQ multiplex PCR; TCRdb's table is partial and in-frame only. The sample contains millions of clones, over 85% of which appear only once. Selected positively for CCR7 and CD45RO-negative, naive CD8 cells excluded terminally differentiated effector memory CD45RA+ cells. This CDR3 is built from 14 residues. Germline V gene data show CDR1 as PRHDT and CDR2 as FYEKMQ (reference sequence). With 0 bases removed from V and 3 bases from J, the gap between germline ends came to 9 bases.

The sample consisted of naive CD8+ T cells sorted from blood. The chain employs TRBV13 and TRBJ2-7; possibly TRBD2 for D (5 bases). The sequence was obtained from a man younger than 30 in good health. The CDR3 coding sequence is TGTGCCAGCAGCTTAGGGGGGAGATACTACGAGCAGTACTTC. Translation gives CASSLGGRYYEQYF. Combining the CDR3 with reference TRBV13 and TRBJ2-7 gives the whole variable domain AAGVIQSPRHLIKEKRETATLKCYPIPRHDTVYWYQQGPGQDPQFLISFYEKMQSDKGSIPDRFSAQQFSDYHSELNMSSLELGDSALYFCASSLGGRYYEQYFGPGTRLTVT.